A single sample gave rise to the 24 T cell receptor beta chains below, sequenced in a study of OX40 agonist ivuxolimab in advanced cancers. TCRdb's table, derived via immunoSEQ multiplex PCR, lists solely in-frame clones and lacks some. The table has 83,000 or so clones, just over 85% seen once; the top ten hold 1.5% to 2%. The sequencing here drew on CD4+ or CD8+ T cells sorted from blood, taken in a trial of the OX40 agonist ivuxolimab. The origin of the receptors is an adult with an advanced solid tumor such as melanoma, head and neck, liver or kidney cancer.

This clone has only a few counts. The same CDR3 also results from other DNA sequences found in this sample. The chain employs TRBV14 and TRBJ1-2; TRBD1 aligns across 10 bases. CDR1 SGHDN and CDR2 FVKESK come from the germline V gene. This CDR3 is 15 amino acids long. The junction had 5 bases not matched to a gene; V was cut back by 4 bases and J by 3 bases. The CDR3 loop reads CASSLTGGADYGYTF. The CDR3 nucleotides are TGTGCCAGCAGCCTGACAGGGGGCGCGGACTATGGCTACACCTTC.

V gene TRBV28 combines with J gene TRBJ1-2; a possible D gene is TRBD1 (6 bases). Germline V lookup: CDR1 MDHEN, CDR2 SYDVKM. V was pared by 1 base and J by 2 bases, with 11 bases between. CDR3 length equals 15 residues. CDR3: CASSLLGGVNYGYTF. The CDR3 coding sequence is TGTGCCAGCAGTTTATTAGGGGGGGTAAACTATGGCTACACCTTC.

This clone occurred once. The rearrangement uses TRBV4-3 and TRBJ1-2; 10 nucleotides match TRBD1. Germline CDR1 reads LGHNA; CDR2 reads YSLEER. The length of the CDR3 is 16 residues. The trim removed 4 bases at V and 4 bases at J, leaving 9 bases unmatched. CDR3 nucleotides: TGCGCCAGCAGCCCAGAACCGGGACAGGGGATCTATGGCTACACCTTC. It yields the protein CASSPEPGQGIYGYTF.

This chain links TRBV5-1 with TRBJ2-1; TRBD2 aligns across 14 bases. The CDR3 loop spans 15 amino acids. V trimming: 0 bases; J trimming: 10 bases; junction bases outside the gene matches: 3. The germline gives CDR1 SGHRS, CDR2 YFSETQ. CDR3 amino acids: CASSLDRTSGREQFF. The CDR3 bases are TGCGCCAGCAGCTTGGATCGGACTAGCGGGAGGGAGCAGTTCTTC.

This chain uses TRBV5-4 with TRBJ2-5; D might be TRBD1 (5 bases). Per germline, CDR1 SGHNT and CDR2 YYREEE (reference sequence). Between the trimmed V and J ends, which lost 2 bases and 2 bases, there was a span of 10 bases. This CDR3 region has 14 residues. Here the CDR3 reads CASSLGHSQETQYF. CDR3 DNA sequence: TGTGCCAGCAGCTTAGGACACTCACAAGAGACCCAGTACTTC.

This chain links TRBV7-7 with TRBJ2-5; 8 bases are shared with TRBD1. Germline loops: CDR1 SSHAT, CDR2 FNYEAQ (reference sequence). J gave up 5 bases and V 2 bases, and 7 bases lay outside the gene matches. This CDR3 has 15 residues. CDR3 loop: CASSLTPTGVETQYF. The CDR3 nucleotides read TGTGCCAGCAGCTTAACCCCGACAGGGGTGGAGACCCAGTACTTC.

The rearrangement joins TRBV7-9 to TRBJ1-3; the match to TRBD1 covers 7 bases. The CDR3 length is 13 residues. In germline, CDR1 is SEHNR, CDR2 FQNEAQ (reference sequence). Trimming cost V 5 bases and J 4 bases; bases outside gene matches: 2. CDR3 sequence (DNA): TGTGCCAGCAGCCCGGGACAGGGAAACACCATATATTTT. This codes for CASSPGQGNTIYF.

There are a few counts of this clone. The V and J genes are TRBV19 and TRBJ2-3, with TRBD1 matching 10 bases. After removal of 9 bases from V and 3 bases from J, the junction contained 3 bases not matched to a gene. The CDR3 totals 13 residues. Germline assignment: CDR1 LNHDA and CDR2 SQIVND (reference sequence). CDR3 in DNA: TGTGCCAGCGGACAGGGGGTAACAGATACGCAGTATTTT. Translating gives CASGQGVTDTQYF.

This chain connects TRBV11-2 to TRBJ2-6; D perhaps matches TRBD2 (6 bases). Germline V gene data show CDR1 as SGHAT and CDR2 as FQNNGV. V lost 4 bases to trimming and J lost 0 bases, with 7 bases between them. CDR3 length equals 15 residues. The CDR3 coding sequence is TGTGCCAGCAGCTCCGGGGGCTCTGGGGCCAACGTCCTGACTTTC. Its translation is CASSSGGSGANVLTF. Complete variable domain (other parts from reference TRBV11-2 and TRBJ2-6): EAGVAQSPRYKIIEKRQSVAFWCNPISGHATLYWYQQILGQGPKLLIQFQNNGVVDDSQLPKDRFSAERLKGVDSTLKIQPAKLEDSAVYLCASSSGGSGANVLTFGAGSRLTVL.

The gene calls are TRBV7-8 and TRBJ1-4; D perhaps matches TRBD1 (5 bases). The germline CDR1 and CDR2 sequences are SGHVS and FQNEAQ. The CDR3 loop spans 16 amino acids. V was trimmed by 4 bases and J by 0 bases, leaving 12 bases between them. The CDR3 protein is CASSSRGGTTNEKLFF. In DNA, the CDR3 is TGTGCCAGCAGCTCACGTGGGGGAACAACTAATGAAAAACTGTTTTTT.

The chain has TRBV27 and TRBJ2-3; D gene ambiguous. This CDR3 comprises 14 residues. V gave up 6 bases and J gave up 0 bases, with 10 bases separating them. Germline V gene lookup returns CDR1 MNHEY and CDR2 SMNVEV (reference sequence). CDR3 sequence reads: CASRVDISTDTQYF. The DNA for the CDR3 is TGTGCCAGCAGGGTAGACATTAGCACAGATACGCAGTATTTT.

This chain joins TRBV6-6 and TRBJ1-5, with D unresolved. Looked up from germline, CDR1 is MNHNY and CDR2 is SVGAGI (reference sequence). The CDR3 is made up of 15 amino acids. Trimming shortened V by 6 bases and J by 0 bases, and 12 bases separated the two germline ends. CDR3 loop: CASSPQKGSNQPQHF. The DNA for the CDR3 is TGTGCCAGCAGCCCCCAGAAGGGTAGCAATCAGCCCCAGCATTTT.

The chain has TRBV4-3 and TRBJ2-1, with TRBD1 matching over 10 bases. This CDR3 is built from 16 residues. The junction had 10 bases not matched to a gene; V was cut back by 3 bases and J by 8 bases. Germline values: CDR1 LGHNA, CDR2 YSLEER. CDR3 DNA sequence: TGCGCCAGCAGCCACCTTAGGACAGGGGGTTTGGATGAGCAGTTCTTC. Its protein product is CASSHLRTGGLDEQFF.

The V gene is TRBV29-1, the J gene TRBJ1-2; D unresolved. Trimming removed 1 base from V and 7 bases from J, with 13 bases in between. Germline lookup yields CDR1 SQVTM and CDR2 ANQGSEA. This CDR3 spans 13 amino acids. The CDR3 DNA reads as TGCAGCGTTGAAGTTCCGGGGTTTGGTGGCTACACCTTC. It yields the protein CSVEVPGFGGYTF.

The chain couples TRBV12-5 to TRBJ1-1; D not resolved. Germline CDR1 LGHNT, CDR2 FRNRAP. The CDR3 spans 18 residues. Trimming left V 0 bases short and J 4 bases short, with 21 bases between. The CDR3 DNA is TGTGCTAGTGGTTTGGTAAGAGGAGCTGGGGTGAAGGGCACTGAAGCTTTCTTT. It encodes CASGLVRGAGVKGTEAFF.

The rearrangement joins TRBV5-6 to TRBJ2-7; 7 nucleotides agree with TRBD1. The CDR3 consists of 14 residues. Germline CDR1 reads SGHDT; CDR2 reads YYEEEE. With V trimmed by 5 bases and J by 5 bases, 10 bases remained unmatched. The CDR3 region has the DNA TGTGCCAGCAGACTAGACAGGGCTCGGCACGAGCAGTACTTC. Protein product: CASRLDRARHEQYF. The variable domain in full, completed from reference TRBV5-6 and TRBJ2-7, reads DAGVTQSPTHLIKTRGQQVTLRCSPKSGHDTVSWYQQALGQGPQFIFQYYEEEERQRGNFPDRFSGHQFPNYSSELNVNALLLGDSALYLCASRLDRARHEQYFGPGTRLTVT.

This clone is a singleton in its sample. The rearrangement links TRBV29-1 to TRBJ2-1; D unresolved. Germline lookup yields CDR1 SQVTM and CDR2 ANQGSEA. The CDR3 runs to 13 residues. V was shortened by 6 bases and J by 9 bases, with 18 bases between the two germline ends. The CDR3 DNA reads TGCAGCGTCCACATCGGAGCAAAGGGTGAGCAGTTCTTC. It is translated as CSVHIGAKGEQFF.

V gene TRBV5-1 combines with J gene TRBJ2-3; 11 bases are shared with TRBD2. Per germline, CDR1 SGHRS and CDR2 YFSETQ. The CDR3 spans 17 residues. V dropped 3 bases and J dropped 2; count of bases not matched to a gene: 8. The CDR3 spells CASSYERLAGNTDTQYF. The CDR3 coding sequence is TGCGCCAGCAGCTACGAGCGACTAGCGGGGAACACAGATACGCAGTATTTT.

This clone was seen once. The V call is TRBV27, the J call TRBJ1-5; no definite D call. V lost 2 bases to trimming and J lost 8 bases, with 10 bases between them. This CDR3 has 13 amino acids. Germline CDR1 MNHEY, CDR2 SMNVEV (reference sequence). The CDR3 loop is CASSLGIGEPQHF. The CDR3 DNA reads TGTGCCAGCAGTTTAGGTATAGGTGAGCCCCAGCATTTT.

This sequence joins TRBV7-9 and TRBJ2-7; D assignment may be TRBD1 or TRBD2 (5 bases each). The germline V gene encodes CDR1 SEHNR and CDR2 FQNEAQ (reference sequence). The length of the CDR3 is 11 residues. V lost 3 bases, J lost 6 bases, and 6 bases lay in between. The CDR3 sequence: CASSLRGEQYF. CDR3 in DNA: TGTGCCAGCAGCTTGAGGGGCGAGCAGTACTTC.

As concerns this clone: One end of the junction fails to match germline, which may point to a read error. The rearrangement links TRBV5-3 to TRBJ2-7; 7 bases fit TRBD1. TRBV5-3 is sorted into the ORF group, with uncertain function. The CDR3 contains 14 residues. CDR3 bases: TGTGCCAGCAGCTTCCGGGACAGACCCTACGAGCAGTACTTC. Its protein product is CASSFRDRPYEQYF.

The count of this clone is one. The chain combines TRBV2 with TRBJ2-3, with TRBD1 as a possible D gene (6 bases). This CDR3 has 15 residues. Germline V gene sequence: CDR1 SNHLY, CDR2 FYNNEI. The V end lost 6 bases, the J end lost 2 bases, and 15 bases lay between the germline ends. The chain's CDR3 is CASRLQGTHTDTQYF. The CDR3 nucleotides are TGTGCCAGCAGGCTACAGGGAACCCACACAGATACGCAGTATTTT.

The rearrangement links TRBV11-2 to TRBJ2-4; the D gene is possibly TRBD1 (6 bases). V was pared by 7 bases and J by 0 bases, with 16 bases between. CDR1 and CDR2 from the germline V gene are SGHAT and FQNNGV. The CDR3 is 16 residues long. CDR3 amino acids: CASTDTQGLAKNIQYF. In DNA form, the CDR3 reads TGTGCCAGCACCGATACTCAGGGGCTAGCCAAAAACATTCAGTACTTC.

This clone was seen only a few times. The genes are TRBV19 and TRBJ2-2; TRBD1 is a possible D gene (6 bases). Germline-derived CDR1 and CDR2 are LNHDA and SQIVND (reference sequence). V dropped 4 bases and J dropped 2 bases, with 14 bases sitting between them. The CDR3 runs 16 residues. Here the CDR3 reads CASSTDSGGNTGELFF. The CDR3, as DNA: TGTGCCAGTAGTACGGACAGCGGAGGAAACACCGGGGAGCTGTTTTTT.